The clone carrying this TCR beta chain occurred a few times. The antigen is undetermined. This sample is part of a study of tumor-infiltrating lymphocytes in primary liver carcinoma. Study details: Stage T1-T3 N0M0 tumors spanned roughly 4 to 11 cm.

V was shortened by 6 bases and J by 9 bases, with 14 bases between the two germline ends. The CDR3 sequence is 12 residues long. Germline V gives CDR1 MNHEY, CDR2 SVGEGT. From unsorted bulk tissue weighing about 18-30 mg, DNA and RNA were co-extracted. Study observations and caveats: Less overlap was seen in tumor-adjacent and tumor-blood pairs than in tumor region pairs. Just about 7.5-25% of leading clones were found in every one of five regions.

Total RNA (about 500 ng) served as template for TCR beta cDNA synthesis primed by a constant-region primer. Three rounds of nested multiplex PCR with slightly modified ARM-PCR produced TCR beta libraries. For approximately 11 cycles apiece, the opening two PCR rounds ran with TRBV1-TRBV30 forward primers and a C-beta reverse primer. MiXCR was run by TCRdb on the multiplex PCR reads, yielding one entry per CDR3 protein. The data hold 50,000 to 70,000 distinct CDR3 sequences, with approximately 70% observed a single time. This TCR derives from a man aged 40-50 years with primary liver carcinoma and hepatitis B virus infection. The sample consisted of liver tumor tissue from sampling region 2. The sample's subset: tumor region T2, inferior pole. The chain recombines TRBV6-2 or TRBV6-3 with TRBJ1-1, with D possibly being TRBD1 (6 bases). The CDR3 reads CASRGRGGKAFF. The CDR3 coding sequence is TGTGCCAGCAGGGGGAGGGGGGGTAAAGCTTTCTTT.